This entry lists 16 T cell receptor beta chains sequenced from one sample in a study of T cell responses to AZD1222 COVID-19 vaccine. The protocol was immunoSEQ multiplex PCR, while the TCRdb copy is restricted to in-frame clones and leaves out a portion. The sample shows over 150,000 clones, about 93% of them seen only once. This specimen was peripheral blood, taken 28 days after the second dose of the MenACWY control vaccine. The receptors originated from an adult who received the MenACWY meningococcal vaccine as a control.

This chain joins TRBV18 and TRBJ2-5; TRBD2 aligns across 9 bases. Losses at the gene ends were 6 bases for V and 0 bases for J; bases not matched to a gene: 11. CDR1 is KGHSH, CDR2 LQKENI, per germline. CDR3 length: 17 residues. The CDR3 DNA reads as TGTGCCAGCTCTCTCAACATAGCGGGAGCTAACCAAGAGACCCAGTACTTC. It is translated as CASSLNIAGANQETQYF.

DNA for the CDR3: TGTGCCACCAGTGGTCTGACAGAGTACCAAGAGACCCAGTACTTC. Protein sequence: CATSGLTEYQETQYF. The chain recombines TRBV24-1 with TRBJ2-5, with D maybe TRBD1 (5 bases). CDR1 KGHDR and CDR2 SFDVKD come from the germline V gene. The CDR3 length is 15 residues. Trimming left V 5 bases short and J 0 bases short, with 12 bases between.

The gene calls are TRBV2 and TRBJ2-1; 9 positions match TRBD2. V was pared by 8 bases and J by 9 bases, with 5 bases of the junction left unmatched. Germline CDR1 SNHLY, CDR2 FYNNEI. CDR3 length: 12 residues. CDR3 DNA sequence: TGTGCCAGCGGCGGGACTAGCATTGAGCAGTTCTTC. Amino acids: CASGGTSIEQFF.

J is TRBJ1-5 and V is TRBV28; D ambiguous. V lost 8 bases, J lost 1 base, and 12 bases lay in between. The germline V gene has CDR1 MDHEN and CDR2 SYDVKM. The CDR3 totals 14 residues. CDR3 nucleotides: TGTGCCAGCGGCTGGGCAGGAAGCAATCAGCCCCAGCATTTT. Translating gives CASGWAGSNQPQHF.

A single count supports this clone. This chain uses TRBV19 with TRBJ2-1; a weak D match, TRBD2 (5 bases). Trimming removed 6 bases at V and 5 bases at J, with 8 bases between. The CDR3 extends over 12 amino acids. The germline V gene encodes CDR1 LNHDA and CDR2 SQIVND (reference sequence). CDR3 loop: CASSGVHNEQFF. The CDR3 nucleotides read TGTGCCAGTAGCGGGGTGCACAATGAGCAGTTCTTC.

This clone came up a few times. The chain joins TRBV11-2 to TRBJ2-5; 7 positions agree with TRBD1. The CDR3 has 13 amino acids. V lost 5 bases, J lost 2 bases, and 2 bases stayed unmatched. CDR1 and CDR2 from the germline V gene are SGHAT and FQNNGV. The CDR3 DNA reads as TGTGCCAGCAGCCCGACAGGGCAAGAGACCCAGTACTTC. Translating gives CASSPTGQETQYF.

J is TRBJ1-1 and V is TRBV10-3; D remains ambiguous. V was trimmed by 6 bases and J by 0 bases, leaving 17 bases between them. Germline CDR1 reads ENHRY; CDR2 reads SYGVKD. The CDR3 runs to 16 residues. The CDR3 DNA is TGTGCCATCAGGGGGTCGGCCCCAACGTTGAACACTGAAGCTTTCTTT. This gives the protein CAIRGSAPTLNTEAFF.

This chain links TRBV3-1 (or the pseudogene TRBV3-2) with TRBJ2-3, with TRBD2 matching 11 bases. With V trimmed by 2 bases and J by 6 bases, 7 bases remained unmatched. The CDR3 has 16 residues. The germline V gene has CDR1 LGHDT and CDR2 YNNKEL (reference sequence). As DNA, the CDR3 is TGTGCCAGCAGCCAACCGATAGCGGGGGGGCCTGATACGCAGTATTTT. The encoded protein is CASSQPIAGGPDTQYF.

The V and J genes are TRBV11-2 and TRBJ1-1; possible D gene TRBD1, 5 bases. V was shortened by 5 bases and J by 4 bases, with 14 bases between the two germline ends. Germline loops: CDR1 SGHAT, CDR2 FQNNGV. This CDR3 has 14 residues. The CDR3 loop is CASSGQGLGTEAFF. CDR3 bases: TGTGCCAGCAGCGGCCAGGGTTTAGGCACTGAAGCTTTCTTT.

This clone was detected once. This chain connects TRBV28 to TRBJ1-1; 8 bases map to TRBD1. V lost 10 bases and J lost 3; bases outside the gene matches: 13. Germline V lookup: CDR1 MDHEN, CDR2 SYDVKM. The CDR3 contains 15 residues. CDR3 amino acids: CATTQGAMGYTEAFF. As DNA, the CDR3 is TGTGCCACCACCCAGGGGGCAATGGGGTACACTGAAGCTTTCTTT.

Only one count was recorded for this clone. CDR3: CASRRGTNTEAFF. CDR3 sequence (DNA): TGTGCCAGCAGGAGGGGGACGAACACTGAAGCTTTCTTT. J is TRBJ1-1 and V is TRBV12-3 or TRBV12-4; D might be TRBD1 (6 bases). The CDR3 has 13 residues. Trimming took off 6 bases at V and 1 base at J, with 9 bases between the two ends.

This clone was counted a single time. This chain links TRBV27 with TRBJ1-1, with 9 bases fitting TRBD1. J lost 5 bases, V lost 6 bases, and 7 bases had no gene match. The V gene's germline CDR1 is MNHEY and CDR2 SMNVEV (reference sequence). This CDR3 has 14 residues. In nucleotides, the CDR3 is TGTGCCAGCAGCCGGTTAGGACAGGGGACTGAAGCTTTCTTT. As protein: CASSRLGQGTEAFF.

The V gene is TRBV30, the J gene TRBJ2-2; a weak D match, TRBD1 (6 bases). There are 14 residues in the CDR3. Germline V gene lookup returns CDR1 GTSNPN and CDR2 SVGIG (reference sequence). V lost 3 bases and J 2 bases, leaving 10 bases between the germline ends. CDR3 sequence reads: CAWSRDTNTGELFF. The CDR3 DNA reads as TGTGCCTGGAGCCGGGACACCAACACCGGGGAGCTGTTTTTT.

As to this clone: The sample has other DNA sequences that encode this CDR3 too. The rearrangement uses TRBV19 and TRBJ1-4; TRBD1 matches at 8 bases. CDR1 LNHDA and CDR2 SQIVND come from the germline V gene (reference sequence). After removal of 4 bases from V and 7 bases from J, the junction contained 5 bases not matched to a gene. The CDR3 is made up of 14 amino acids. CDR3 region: CASSTDRGREKLFF. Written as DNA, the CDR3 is TGTGCCAGTAGTACCGACAGGGGCCGTGAAAAACTGTTTTTT.

CDR3 DNA sequence: TGTGCCAGCTCACTGAACCGTCCGGCGGGTGAAAAACTGTTTTTT. This encodes CASSLNRPAGEKLFF. The rearrangement links TRBV18 to TRBJ1-4; no definite D call. The CDR3 has 15 residues. V was trimmed by 4 bases and J by 7 bases, leaving 16 bases between them. Germline V gives CDR1 KGHSH, CDR2 LQKENI.

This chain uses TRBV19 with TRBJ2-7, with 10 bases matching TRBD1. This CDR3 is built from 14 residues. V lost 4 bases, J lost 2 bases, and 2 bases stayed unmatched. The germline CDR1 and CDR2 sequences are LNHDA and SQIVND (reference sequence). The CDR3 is CASSRTGGPYEQYF. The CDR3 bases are TGTGCCAGTAGTAGGACAGGGGGACCCTACGAGCAGTACTTC.